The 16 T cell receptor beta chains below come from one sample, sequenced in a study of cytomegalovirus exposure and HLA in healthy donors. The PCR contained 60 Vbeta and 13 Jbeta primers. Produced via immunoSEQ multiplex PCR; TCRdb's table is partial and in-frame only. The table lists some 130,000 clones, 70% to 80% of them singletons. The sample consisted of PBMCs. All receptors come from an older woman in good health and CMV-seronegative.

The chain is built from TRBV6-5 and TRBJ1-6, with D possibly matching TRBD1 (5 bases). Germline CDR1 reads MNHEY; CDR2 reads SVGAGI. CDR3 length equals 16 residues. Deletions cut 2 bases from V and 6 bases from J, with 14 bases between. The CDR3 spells CASSYGGGLTNSPLHF. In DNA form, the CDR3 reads TGTGCCAGCAGTTACGGGGGAGGCCTAACTAATTCACCCCTCCACTTT.

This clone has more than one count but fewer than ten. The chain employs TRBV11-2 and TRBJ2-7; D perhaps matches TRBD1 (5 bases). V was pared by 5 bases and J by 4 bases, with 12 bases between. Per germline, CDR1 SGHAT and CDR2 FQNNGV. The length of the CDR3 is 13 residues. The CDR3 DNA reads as TGTGCCAGCAGCCCGGACACTAAATACGAGCAGTACTTC. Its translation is CASSPDTKYEQYF.

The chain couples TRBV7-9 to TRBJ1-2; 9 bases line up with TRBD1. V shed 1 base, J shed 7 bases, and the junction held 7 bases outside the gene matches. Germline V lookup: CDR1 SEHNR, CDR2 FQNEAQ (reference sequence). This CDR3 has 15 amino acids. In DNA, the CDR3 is TGTGCCAGCAGCTTAGGAACGGGACAGGGCGGTGGCTACACCTTC. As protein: CASSLGTGQGGGYTF.

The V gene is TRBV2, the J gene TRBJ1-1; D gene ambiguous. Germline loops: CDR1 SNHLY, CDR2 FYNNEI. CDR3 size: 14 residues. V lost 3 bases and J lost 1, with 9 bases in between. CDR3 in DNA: TGTGCCAGCAGTGATGGACTCGGGAACACTGAAGCTTTCTTT. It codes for CASSDGLGNTEAFF.

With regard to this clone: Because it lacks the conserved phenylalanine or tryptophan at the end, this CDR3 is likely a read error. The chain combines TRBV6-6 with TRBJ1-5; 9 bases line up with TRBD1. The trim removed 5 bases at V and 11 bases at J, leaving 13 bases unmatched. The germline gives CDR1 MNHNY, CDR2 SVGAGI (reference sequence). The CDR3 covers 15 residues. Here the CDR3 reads CASSPPDRGGMAQHC. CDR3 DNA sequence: TGTGCCAGCAGTCCCCCGGACAGGGGAGGTATGGCCCAGCATTGT.

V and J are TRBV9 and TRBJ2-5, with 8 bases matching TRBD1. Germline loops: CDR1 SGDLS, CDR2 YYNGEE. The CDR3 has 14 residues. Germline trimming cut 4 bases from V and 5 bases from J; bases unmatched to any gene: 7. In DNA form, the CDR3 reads TGTGCCAGCAGCTCTTGGACAGGGTCGGAGACCCAGTACTTC. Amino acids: CASSSWTGSETQYF.

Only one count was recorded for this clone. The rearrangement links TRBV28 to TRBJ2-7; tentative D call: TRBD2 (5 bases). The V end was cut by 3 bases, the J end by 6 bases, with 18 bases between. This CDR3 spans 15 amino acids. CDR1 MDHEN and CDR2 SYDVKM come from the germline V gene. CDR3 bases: TGTGCCAGCAGTTTGGTGGGAGCCCGGGGTGCCGAGCAGTACTTC. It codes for CASSLVGARGAEQYF. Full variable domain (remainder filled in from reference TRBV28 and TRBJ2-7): DVKVTQSSRYLVKRTGEKVFLECVQDMDHENMFWYRQDPGLGLRLIYFSYDVKMKEKGDIPEGYSVSREKKERFSLILESASTNQTSMYLCASSLVGARGAEQYFGPGTRLTVT.

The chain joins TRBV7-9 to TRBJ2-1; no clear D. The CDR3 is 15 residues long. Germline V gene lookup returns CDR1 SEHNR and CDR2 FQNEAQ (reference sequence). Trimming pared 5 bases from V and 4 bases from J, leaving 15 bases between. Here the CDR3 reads CASSVIFEPYNEQFF. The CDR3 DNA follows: TGTGCCAGCAGCGTAATCTTCGAGCCGTACAATGAGCAGTTCTTC.

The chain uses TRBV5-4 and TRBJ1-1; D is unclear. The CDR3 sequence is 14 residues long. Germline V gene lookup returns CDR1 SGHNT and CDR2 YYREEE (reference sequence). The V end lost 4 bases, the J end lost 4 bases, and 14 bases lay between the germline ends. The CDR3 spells CASSNPSRGTEAFF. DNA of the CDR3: TGTGCCAGCAGCAATCCTTCCCGGGGCACTGAAGCTTTCTTT.

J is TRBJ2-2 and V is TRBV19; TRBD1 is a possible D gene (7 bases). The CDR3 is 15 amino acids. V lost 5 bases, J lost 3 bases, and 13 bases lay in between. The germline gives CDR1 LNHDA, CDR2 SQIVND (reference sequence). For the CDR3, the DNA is TGTGCCAGTAGTGCAGGGGGGCTATACACCGGGGAGCTGTTTTTT. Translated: CASSAGGLYTGELFF.

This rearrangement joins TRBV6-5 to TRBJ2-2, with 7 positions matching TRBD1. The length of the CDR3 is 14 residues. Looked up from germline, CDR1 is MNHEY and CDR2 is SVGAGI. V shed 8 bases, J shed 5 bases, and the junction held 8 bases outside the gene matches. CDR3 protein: CASRRQGRTGELFF. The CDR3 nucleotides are TGTGCCAGCCGGAGACAGGGCAGGACCGGGGAGCTGTTTTTT.

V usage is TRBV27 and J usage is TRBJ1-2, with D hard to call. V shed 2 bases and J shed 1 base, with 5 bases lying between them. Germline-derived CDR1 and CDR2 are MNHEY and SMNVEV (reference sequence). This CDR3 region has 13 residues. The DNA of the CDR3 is TGTGCCAGCAGTTTACAGTATAACTATGGCTACACCTTC. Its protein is CASSLQYNYGYTF.

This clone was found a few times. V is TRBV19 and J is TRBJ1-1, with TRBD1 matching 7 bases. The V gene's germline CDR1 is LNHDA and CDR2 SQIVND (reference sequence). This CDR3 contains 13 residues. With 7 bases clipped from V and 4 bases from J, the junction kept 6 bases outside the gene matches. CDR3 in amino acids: CASTGGWTTEAFF. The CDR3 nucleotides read TGTGCCAGTACAGGGGGATGGACCACTGAAGCTTTCTTT.

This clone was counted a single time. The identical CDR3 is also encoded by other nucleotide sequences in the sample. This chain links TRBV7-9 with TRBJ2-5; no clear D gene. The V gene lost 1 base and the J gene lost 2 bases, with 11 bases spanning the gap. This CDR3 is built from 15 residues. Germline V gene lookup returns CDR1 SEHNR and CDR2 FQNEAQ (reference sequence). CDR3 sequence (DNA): TGTGCCAGCAGCTTAGAATTACAGACACAAGAGACCCAGTACTTC. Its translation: CASSLELQTQETQYF. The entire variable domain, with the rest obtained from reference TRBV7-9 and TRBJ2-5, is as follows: DTGVSQNPRHKITKRGQNVTFRCDPISEHNRLYWYRQTLGQGPEFLTYFQNEAQLEKSRLLSDRFSAERPKGSFSTLEIQRTEQGDSAMYLCASSLELQTQETQYFGPGTRLLVL.

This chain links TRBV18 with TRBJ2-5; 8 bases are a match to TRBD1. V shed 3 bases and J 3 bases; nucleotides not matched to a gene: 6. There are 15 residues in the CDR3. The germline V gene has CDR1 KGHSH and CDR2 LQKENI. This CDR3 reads CASSPAGTGEETQYF. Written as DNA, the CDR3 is TGTGCCAGCTCACCGGCCGGGACAGGAGAAGAGACCCAGTACTTC.

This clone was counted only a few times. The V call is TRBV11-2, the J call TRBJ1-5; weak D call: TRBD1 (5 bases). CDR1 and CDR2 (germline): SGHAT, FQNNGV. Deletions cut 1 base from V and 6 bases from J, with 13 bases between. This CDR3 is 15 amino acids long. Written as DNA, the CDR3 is TGTGCCAGCAGCTTAGGCGGTCGGGGGGGTCAGCCCCAGCATTTT. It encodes CASSLGGRGGQPQHF. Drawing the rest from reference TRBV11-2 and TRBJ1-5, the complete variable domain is EAGVAQSPRYKIIEKRQSVAFWCNPISGHATLYWYQQILGQGPKLLIQFQNNGVVDDSQLPKDRFSAERLKGVDSTLKIQPAKLEDSAVYLCASSLGGRGGQPQHFGDGTRLSIL.